These 7 T cell receptor beta chains were all obtained from the same sample, sequenced in a study of OX40 agonist ivuxolimab in advanced cancers. TCRdb's table, derived via immunoSEQ multiplex PCR, lists solely in-frame clones and lacks some. The sample contains around 56,000 clones, over 75% of which appear only once. This specimen was CD4+ or CD8+ T cells sorted from blood, taken in a trial of the OX40 agonist ivuxolimab. These receptor sequences come from an adult with an advanced solid tumor such as melanoma, head and neck, liver or kidney cancer.

V gene TRBV5-1 combines with J gene TRBJ1-1, with D maybe TRBD1 (5 bases). Germline CDR1 reads SGHRS; CDR2 reads YFSETQ. The CDR3 covers 15 residues. V lost 4 bases and J lost 7, with 20 bases in between. DNA of the CDR3: TGCGCCAGCAGCCCGGGAGGGACCAATACTTATGAAGCTTTCTTT. This sequence encodes CASSPGGTNTYEAFF.

The J gene is TRBJ2-1, the V gene TRBV7-9, with D perhaps TRBD1 (5 bases). Deletions cut 5 bases from V and 5 bases from J, with 13 bases between. Germline V gene lookup returns CDR1 SEHNR and CDR2 FQNEAQ (reference sequence). This CDR3 region has 14 residues. The CDR3 here is CASSPRNRNNEQFF. The CDR3 bases are TGTGCCAGCAGCCCTCGAAACAGGAACAATGAGCAGTTCTTC.

CDR3 in amino acids: CSVGTVANYGYTF. CDR3 DNA: TGCAGCGTGGGGACAGTCGCTAACTATGGCTACACCTTC. The genes are TRBV29-1 and TRBJ1-2; 7 bases match TRBD1. Germline loops: CDR1 SQVTM, CDR2 ANQGSEA. CDR3 size: 13 residues. V was clipped by 6 bases and J by 0 bases; unmatched bases: 4. Full variable domain (missing parts from reference TRBV29-1 and TRBJ1-2): SAVISQKPSRDICQRGTSLTIQCQVDSQVTMMFWYRQQPGQSLTLIATANQGSEATYESGFVIDKFPISRPNLTFSTLTVSNMSPEDSSIYLCSVGTVANYGYTFGSGTRLTVV.

The chain employs TRBV28 and TRBJ1-1, with a tentative D call TRBD1 (6 bases). Germline loops: CDR1 MDHEN, CDR2 SYDVKM. The CDR3 spans 16 residues. The V gene lost 4 bases and the J gene lost 5 bases, with 20 bases spanning the gap. Here the CDR3 reads CASSSPGTKRKTEAFF. CDR3 coding DNA: TGTGCCAGCAGTTCCCCCGGGACAAAGAGGAAAACTGAAGCTTTCTTT.

The V gene is TRBV11-2, the J gene TRBJ1-1, with TRBD1 as a possible D gene (6 bases). The CDR3 length is 14 residues. Germline V gives CDR1 SGHAT, CDR2 FQNNGV. The V gene lost 5 bases and the J gene lost 8 bases, with 18 bases spanning the gap. CDR3 in DNA: TGTGCCAGCAGCCCCTATGTCGGGACAAAGGAAGCTTTCTTT. Translated, it gives CASSPYVGTKEAFF.

The chain has TRBV7-9 and TRBJ1-5; D is ambiguous. There are 14 residues in the CDR3. The germline V and J ends were trimmed by 3 bases and 7 bases, with 13 bases remaining between them. Germline CDR1 SEHNR, CDR2 FQNEAQ (reference sequence). Here the CDR3 DNA reads TGTGCCAGCAGCTTCGGGTCTCTTCGGCAGCCCCAGCATTTT. This encodes CASSFGSLRQPQHF.

Only one count was recorded for this clone. V gene TRBV5-4 combines with J gene TRBJ2-3; 15 nucleotides agree with TRBD2. V gave up 4 bases and J gave up 3 bases; unmatched junction bases: 6. There are 17 residues in the CDR3. Germline lookup yields CDR1 SGHNT and CDR2 YYREEE (reference sequence). The CDR3 sequence: CASSKGLAGGLTDTQYF. CDR3 DNA sequence: TGTGCCAGCAGCAAGGGACTAGCGGGAGGATTAACAGATACGCAGTATTTT.